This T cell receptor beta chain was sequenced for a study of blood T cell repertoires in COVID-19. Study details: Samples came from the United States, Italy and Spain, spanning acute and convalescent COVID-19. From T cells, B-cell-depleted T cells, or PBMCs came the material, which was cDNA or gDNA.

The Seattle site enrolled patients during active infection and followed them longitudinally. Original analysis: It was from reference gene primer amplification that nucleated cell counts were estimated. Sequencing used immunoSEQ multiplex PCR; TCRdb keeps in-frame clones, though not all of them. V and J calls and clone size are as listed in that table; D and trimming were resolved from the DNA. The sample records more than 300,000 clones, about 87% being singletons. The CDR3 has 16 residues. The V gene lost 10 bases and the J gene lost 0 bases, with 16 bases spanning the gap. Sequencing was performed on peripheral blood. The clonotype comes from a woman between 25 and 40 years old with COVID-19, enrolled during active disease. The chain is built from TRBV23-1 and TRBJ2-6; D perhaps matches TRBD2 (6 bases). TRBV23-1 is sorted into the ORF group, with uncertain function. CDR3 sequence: CAIPGTRFSGANVLTF. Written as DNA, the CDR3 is TGCGCCATACCCGGGACTCGATTCTCTGGGGCCAACGTCCTGACTTTC.